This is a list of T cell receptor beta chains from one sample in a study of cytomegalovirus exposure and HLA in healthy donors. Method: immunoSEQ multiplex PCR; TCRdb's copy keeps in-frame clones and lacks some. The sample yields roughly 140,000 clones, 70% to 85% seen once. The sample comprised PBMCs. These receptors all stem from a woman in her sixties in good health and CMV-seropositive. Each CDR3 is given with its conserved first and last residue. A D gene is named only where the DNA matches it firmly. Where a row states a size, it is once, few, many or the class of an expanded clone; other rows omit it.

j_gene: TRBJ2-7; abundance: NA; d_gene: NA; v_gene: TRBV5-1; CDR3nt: TGCGCCAGCAGCTTGGAGGGACTCCAGAGCTCCTACGAGCAGTACTTC; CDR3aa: CASSLEGLQSSYEQYF
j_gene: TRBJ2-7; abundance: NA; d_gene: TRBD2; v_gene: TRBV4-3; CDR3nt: TGCGCCAGCAGCCAAGAATCCGGACTAGGCTTTTACGAGCAGTACTTC; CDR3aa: CASSQESGLGFYEQYF
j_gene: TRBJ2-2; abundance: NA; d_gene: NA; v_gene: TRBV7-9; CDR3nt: TGTGCCAGCAGCCCCCGATCGGGAGATACCGGGGAGCTGTTTTTT; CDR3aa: CASSPRSGDTGELFF
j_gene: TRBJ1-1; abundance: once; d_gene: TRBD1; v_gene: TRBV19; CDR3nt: TGTGCCAGTAGGGGGACAGGTTACACTGAAGCTTTCTTT; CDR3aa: CASRGTGYTEAFF
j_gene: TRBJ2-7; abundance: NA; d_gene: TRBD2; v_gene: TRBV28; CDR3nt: TGTGCCAGCAGTCTGATAGCGGGAGCCTACGAGCAGTACTTC; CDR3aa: CASSLIAGAYEQYF
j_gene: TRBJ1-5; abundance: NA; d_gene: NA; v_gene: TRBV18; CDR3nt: TGTGCCAGCTCACCACCGTGGGGAGGCAATCAGCCCCAGCATTTT; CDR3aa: CASSPPWGGNQPQHF
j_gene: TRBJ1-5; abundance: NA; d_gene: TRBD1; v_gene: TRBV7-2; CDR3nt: TGTGCCAGCAGGAAGGACAGGGGGTTCAATCAGCCCCAGCATTTT; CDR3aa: CASRKDRGFNQPQHF
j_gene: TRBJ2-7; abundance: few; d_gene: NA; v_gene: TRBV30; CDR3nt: TGTGCCTGGAGTGCCCGTTACGAGCAGTACTTC; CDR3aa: CAWSARYEQYF
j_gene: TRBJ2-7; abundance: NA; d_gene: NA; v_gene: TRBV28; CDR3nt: TGTGCCAGCAGTCCCCTACGGGTTAGAGAGCAGTACTTC; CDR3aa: CASSPLRVREQYF
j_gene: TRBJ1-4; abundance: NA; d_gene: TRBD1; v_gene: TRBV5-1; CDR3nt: TGCGCCAGCAGCTCCTCGGGACAGGGGGACCCTAATGAAAAACTGTTTTTT; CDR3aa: CASSSSGQGDPNEKLFF
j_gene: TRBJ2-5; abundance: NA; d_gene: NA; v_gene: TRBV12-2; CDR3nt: TGTGCAAGTCGCTTAGGGCTAGCGGGAGTCGAGACCCAGTACTTC; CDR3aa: CASRLGLAGVETQYF
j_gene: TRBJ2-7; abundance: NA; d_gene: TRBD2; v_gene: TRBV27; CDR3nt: TGTGCCAGCAGCCTCCTTGGGACTAGCGTTGACGAGCAGTACTTC; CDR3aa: CASSLLGTSVDEQYF
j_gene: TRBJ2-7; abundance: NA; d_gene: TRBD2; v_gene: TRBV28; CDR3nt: TGTGCCAGCACCCCGTTGGGCCTAGCGGGGTCCTACGAGCAGTACTTC; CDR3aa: CASTPLGLAGSYEQYF
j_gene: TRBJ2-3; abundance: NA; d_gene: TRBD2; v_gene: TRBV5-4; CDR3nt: TGTGCCAGCAGCGCGCCTCTAGCGGGACAAACAGATACGCAGTATTTT; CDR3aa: CASSAPLAGQTDTQYF
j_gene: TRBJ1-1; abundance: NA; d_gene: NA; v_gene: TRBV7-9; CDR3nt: TGTGCCAGCAGCCCAGGGGCCCGAAGCACTGAAGCTTTCTTT; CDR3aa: CASSPGARSTEAFF
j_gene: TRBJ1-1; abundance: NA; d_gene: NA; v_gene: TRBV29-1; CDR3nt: TGCAGCACGACCAGGAGGAACGGTATGAACACTGAAGCTTTCTTT; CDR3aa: CSTTRRNGMNTEAFF
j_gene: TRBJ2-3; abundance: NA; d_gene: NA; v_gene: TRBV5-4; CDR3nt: TGTGCCAGCAGCTTGGACTACACAGATACGCAGTATTTT; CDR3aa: CASSLDYTDTQYF
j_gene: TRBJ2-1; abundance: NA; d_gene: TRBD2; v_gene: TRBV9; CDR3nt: TGTGCCAGCAGTGGACTAGCGGGAGGGCCCCCTGAGCAGTTCTTC; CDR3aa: CASSGLAGGPPEQFF
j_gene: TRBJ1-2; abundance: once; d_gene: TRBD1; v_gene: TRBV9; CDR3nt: TGTGCCAGCAGCGAGGGGACAGGCGCTAGACATGGCTACACCTTC; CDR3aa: CASSEGTGARHGYTF
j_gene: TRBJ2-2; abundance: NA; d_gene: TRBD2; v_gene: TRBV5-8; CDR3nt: TGTGCCAGCAGCTGGGCGGGAGCCCTCTCCACCGGGGAGCTGTTTTTT; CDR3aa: CASSWAGALSTGELFF